A single sample is the source of the 10 T cell receptor beta chains below, sequenced in a study of vaccination effects on CD4 cells after COVID-19. Their target antigens are unknown. ViraFEST expansion of antigen-specific CD4+ T cells with viral peptide pools preceded sequencing. Subsequent to a culture period of less than twelve days, CD4+ T cells were isolated. Everyone in the study got two shots of either the BNT162b2 or mRNA-1273 vaccine. Method: immunoSEQ multiplex PCR; TCRdb's copy keeps in-frame clones and lacks some. The sample includes around 81,000 clones, more than 60% of them seen just once. The starting material was CD4+ T cells from PBMCs cultured with HCoV-OC43 spike peptides, obtained after COVID-19 vaccination. The subset here: HCoV-OC43 spike overlapping peptide pool stimulation. These receptors were obtained from a human donor who received a COVID-19 vaccine.

The rearrangement joins TRBV11-1 to TRBJ1-2; weak D call: TRBD1 (6 bases). Trimming pared 4 bases from V and 6 bases from J, leaving 15 bases between. CDR3 length: 14 amino acids. Germline-derived CDR1 and CDR2 are SGHAT and FQDESV (reference sequence). CDR3 in DNA: TGTGCCAGCAGCTCCTCCCGCGGGGGCCATGGCTACACCTTC. It yields the protein CASSSSRGGHGYTF.

This chain uses TRBV28 with TRBJ1-3; D call uncertain. Between the trimmed V and J ends, which lost 7 bases and 4 bases, there was a span of 8 bases. The CDR3 contains 12 residues. Per germline, CDR1 MDHEN and CDR2 SYDVKM. CDR3 nucleotides: TGTGCCAGCATGCTCTACGGAAACACCATATATTTT. The encoded protein is CASMLYGNTIYF. Using reference TRBV28 and TRBJ1-3 for the parts outside the CDR3, the full variable domain is DVKVTQSSRYLVKRTGEKVFLECVQDMDHENMFWYRQDPGLGLRLIYFSYDVKMKEKGDIPEGYSVSREKKERFSLILESASTNQTSMYLCASMLYGNTIYFGEGSWLTVV.

The chain couples TRBV6-5 to TRBJ1-5, with TRBD1 as a possible D gene (5 bases). V was trimmed by 4 bases and J by 7 bases, leaving 14 bases between them. The CDR3 extends over 14 amino acids. The germline V gene encodes CDR1 MNHEY and CDR2 SVGAGI. The CDR3 is CASSSGTARQPQHF. CDR3 DNA: TGTGCCAGCAGTTCGGGGACCGCAAGGCAGCCCCAGCATTTT.

The V gene is TRBV4-3, the J gene TRBJ2-3, with D unresolved. Germline loops: CDR1 LGHNA, CDR2 YSLEER. Trimming stripped 4 bases from V and 2 bases from J, with 7 bases between. The CDR3 is 13 amino acids. Here the CDR3 reads CASSPKFTDTQYF. DNA for the CDR3: TGCGCCAGCAGCCCGAAGTTCACAGATACGCAGTATTTT.

The chain is built from TRBV6-5 and TRBJ1-2; D is perhaps TRBD1 (5 bases). CDR1 and CDR2 (germline): MNHEY, SVGAGI. Trimming cost V 2 bases and J 5 bases, with 9 bases left between them. CDR3 length equals 13 residues. CDR3 DNA: TGTGCCAGCAGTTACCGGGGACTGTATGGCTACACCTTC. It yields the protein CASSYRGLYGYTF.

The chain is built from TRBV6-5 and TRBJ1-4; perhaps TRBD1 as D (5 bases). CDR1 is MNHEY and CDR2 is SVGAGI in the germline V gene. The V end lost 3 bases, the J end lost 8 bases, and 10 bases lay between the germline ends. The CDR3 loop spans 13 amino acids. For the CDR3, the DNA is TGTGCCAGCAGTTATAGGGGCCTAGAAAAACTGTTTTTT. As protein: CASSYRGLEKLFF.

This CDR3 reads CACHTGNTIYF. Written as DNA, the CDR3 is TGTGCCTGCCATACTGGAAACACCATATATTTT. The rearrangement uses TRBV30 and TRBJ1-3; D is unresolved. The CDR3 runs 11 residues. Trimming took 6 bases from V and 2 from J, leaving 5 bases between them. Germline V gene lookup returns CDR1 GTSNPN and CDR2 SVGIG (reference sequence).

The chain is built from TRBV18 and TRBJ2-5; D not certain. V was cut by 6 bases and J by 5 bases, with 10 bases left in between. This CDR3 comprises 12 residues. CDR1 and CDR2 (germline): KGHSH, LQKENI. This CDR3 is CASSSSTETQYF. CDR3 bases: TGTGCCAGCTCTTCGAGTACGGAGACCCAGTACTTC.

The chain recombines TRBV7-3 with TRBJ2-1, with 12 bases identical to TRBD2. This CDR3 is built from 16 residues. CDR1 and CDR2 (germline): SGHTA, FQGTGA. V lost 0 bases to trimming and J lost 9 bases; unmatched junction nucleotides: 6. The CDR3 DNA is TGTGCCAGCAGCTTAACATCTAGCGGGGGGGCGTTTGAGCAGTTCTTC. Residues: CASSLTSSGGAFEQFF.

The CDR3 DNA reads as TGTGCCAGCTGGGGGCAGGGAAACACCGGGGAGCTGTTTTTT. Translated: CASWGQGNTGELFF. The chain couples TRBV2 to TRBJ2-2; possible D gene TRBD1, 6 bases. V lost 8 bases to trimming and J lost 2 bases, with 12 bases between them. Germline V gives CDR1 SNHLY, CDR2 FYNNEI. This CDR3 comprises 14 residues.